This T cell receptor (beta chain) was observed in a study of vaccination and CD4 T cells after COVID-19. The wider study: A median of around 70 days (range 14 to 241) separated dose two from the taking of post-vaccine samples. The control cultures got either a CEFX pool, an HIV-1 Nef pool, or no peptide at all. Overall study findings and caveats: It was observed that, in convalescent patients, a median approximately 86% of reactive clones arose only post-vaccination.

Scientists ran DNA taken from cultured CD4+ T cells through the Oncomine TCR Beta short-read assay for sequencing. TCRdb passed the PCR reads through MiXCR, listing each CDR3 protein once. The data hold about 15,000 distinct CDR3 sequences, with approximately 26% observed a single time. Noted treatment: roughly 10-day PBMC culture with coronavirus spike peptide pools or control peptides (ViraFEST assay). TCR sequencing followed the expansion of antigen-specific T cells with peptide pools in ViraFEST. Germline V gene data show CDR1 as SEHNR and CDR2 as FQNEAQ (reference sequence). This CDR3 has 13 amino acids. Between the trimmed V and J ends, which lost 3 bases and 5 bases, there was a span of 11 bases. A word on this clonotype: What it binds is not known.

This clonotype originated in a human donor with COVID-19. This rearrangement joins TRBV7-9 to TRBJ2-7, with D possibly being TRBD1 or TRBD2 (5 bases each). What was sequenced was cultured CD4+ T cells from blood. The CDR3 is CASSFLGTHEQYF. The CDR3 nucleotides are TGTGCCAGCAGCTTTCTAGGGACCCACGAGCAGTACTTC.